Sequencing of this T cell receptor (beta chain) was carried out in a study of blood T cell repertoires in COVID-19. Across the whole study: Acute and convalescent COVID-19 samples came from the United States, Italy and Spain. T cells, B-cell-depleted T cells, or PBMCs provided the cDNA or gDNA that served as material.

Authors' analysis steps: Nucleated cell counts were estimated from reference gene primer amplification. Method: immunoSEQ multiplex PCR; TCRdb's copy keeps in-frame clones and lacks some. That table furnishes V, J and clone size, whereas the DNA furnished D and trimming. Of 200,000 to 250,000 clones in the sample, about nine tenths are singletons; the top ten hold 2.5% to 3.5%. Deletions cut 0 bases from V and 8 bases from J, with 13 bases between. This CDR3 has 14 residues. Germline V gene lookup returns CDR1 ENHRY and CDR2 SYGVKD. This clonotype originated in a woman in her fifties or sixties with acute or convalescent COVID-19. Sequences were obtained from peripheral blood. The chain joins TRBV10-3 to TRBJ1-1, with a possible D match to TRBD1 (6 bases). The CDR3 here is CAISESAGDSEAFF. CDR3 DNA sequence: TGTGCCATCAGTGAGTCGGCAGGGGATTCGGAAGCTTTCTTT.